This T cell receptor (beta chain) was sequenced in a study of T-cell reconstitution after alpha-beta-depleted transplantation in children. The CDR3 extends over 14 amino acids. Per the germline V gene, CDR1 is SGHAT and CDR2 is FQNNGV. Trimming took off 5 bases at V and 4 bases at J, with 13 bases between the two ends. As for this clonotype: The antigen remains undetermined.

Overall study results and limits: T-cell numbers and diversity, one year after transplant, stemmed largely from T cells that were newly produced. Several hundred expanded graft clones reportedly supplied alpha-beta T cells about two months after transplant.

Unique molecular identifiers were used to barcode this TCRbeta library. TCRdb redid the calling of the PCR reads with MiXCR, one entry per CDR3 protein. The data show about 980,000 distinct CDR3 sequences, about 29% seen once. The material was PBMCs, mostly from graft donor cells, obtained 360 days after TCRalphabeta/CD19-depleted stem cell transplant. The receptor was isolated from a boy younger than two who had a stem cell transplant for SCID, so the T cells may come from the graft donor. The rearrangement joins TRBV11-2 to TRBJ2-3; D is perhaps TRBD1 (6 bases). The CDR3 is CASSLTGFADTQYF. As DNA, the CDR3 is TGTGCCAGCAGCCTAACAGGGTTCGCAGATACGCAGTATTTT. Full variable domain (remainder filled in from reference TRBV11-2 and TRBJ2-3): EAGVAQSPRYKIIEKRQSVAFWCNPISGHATLYWYQQILGQGPKLLIQFQNNGVVDDSQLPKDRFSAERLKGVDSTLKIQPAKLEDSAVYLCASSLTGFADTQYFGPGTRLTVL.